These T cell receptor beta chains were read from a single sample in a study of tumor and adjacent non-tumor tissue in lung cancer. MiXCR, applied by TCRdb to the multiplex PCR reads, yields one record per CDR3 protein. This repertoire shows tens of thousands of distinct CDR3 sequences, roughly 72% found once; its top ten account for 8.5% to 10%. The source material was lung tumor tissue. These receptors all come from a woman between 40 and 55 years old with non-small cell lung cancer. Each CDR3 is given with its conserved first and last residue. The D gene is left open where the match is weak. The size field is filled for only some rows; it gives once, few, many or a size class.

clone_size d_call cdr3_length j_call v_call cdr3_aa cdr3_nt
- - 15 TRBJ1-4 TRBV7-9 CASRKDRTPNEKLFF TGTGCCAGCAGAAAAGACAGGACCCCCAATGAGAAACTGTTTTTT
few - 15 TRBJ2-2 TRBV5-1 CASSLAQANTGELFF TGCGCCAGCAGCTTGGCCCAGGCGAACACCGGGGAGCTGTTTTTT
- - 15 TRBJ1-6 TRBV11-2 CASSLTSGNDSPLHF TGTGCCAGCAGCTTAACTTCGGGGAATGATTCACCCCTCCACTTT
- - 15 TRBJ2-1 TRBV6-5 CTSRQGRFTYNEQFF TGTACCAGCAGACAAGGACGCTTTACCTACAATGAGCAGTTCTTC
- TRBD2 16 TRBJ2-1 TRBV4-1 CTSSQAGLAGFNERIF TGCACCAGCAGCCAAGCCGGACTAGCGGGATTTAATGAGCGGATCTTC
many - 14 TRBJ2-3 TRBV5-5 CASQSGPGTDTQYF TGTGCCAGCCAAAGCGGGCCTGGGACAGATACGCAGTATTTT
- TRBD2 14 TRBJ2-1 TRBV29-1 CSVVRLANPNEQFF TGTAGCGTTGTTAGACTAGCGAACCCCAATGAGCAGTTCTTC
- - 13 TRBJ1-5 TRBV6-5 CTSSYREGQPKHF TGTACCAGCAGTTACAGGGAGGGTCAGCCCAAGCATTTT
- TRBD1 20 TRBJ2-1 TRBV5-1 CASSITPGQGVISHYNEQFF TGCGCCAGCAGCATAACTCCGGGACAGGGGGTAATTTCTCATTACAATGAGCAGTTCTTC
- TRBD2 15 TRBJ2-5 TRBV11-2 CTSRRSTSGRGTQYF TGTACCAGCAGGCGGTCCACTAGCGGGCGGGGGACCCAGTACTTC
- TRBD2 15 TRBJ2-5 TRBV4-1 CVSSPPGRGEETQYF TGCGTCAGCAGCCCCCCCGGGAGGGGCGAGGAGACCCAGTACTTC
many TRBD1 15 TRBJ1-1 TRBV29-1 CSVGDRGGGNTEAFF TGCAGCGTTGGGGACAGGGGGGGTGGAAACACTGAAGCTTTCTTT
- - 15 TRBJ2-7 TRBV6-1 CASSQDQEAPYELYF TGTGCCAGCAGTCAAGATCAGGAGGCACCCTACGAGCTGTACTTC
- TRBD1 18 TRBJ2-6 TRBV11-2 CASGARTGGSSGANVLTF TGTGCCAGCGGTGCAAGGACAGGTGGCTCCTCTGGGGCCAACGTCCTAACTTTC
- - 15 TRBJ1-6 TRBV11-2 CGSSLAPGNNSSLHF TGTGGCAGCAGTTTAGCCCCGGGGAATAATTCATCCCTCCACTTT
- - 17 TRBJ2-5 TRBV2 CASSASSIKDTRLTQYF TGTGCCAGCAGTGCCTCGTCGATCAAGGACACCCGTTTGACCCAGTACTTC
- TRBD2 18 TRBJ2-3 TRBV7-6 CASKLTSGRPSLTDAQYF TGTGCCAGCAAGTTAACTAGCGGGAGGCCCTCTCTCACAGATGCGCAGTATTTT
once - 16 TRBJ2-1 TRBV11-3 CANSDPGLAANNEQFF TGTGCCAACAGCGATCCGGGACTTGCGGCCAACAATGAACAGTTCTTC
- - 16 TRBJ1-1 TRBV6-6 CASSYGTGRGGTAAFF TGTGCCAGCAGTTACGGTACGGGGCGGGGGGGCACCGCAGCTTTCTTT
- TRBD1 13 TRBJ1-2 TRBV10-2 CPSSDTGDYGYTF TGCCCCAGCAGTGACACAGGGGACTATGGTTACACCTTC
- - 14 TRBJ2-2 TRBV5-5 CASSLAQVAGELYF TGTGCCAGCAGCTTGGCCCAGGTTGCCGGGGAGCTGTATTTT
many - 13 TRBJ2-5 TRBV5-6 CASSTLTAGTQYF TGTGCCAGCAGCACCCTGACAGCAGGGACCCAGTACTTC
- - 14 TRBJ2-2 TRBV11-2 CASSLNIGTRELFF TGTGCCAGCAGCTTAAATATAGGGACCCGGGAGCTGTTTTTC
- TRBD1 17 TRBJ2-1 TRBV11-2 CASSRPQTGSSYNVQLF TGTGCAAGCAGCCGCCCGCAGACAGGGAGCTCCTACAATGTGCAGTTATTC
large - 15 TRBJ2-3 TRBV11-2 CASSQLDKEKDTQYF TGTGCCAGCAGCCAACTGGACAAGGAGAAAGATACGCAGTATTTT
- - 13 TRBJ1-1 TRBV6-5 CANSYLGNTEAYF TGTGCCAACAGTTACTTAGGTAACACTGAAGCTTACTTT
- - 12 TRBJ2-5 TRBV6-2/TRBV6-3 CANSTYQETHYF TGTGCCAACAGTACCTATCAAGAGACCCACTACTTC
- TRBD1 14 TRBJ2-7 TRBV6-1 CASTTGDAIYKQYF TGTGCCAGCACCACAGGGGACGCGATCTACAAGCAGTACTTC
- - 11 TRBJ2-1 TRBV29-1 CIAGSGGGQFF TGCATCGCGGGTAGTGGGGGCGGGCAGTTCTTC
- TRBD1 15 TRBJ2-1 TRBV11-1 CASSLLGTGFNEQFF TGTGCCAGCAGCTTATTGGGGACAGGTTTCAATGAGCAGTTCTTC
few - 12 TRBJ1-6 TRBV28 CASNFTASPLHF TGTGCCAGCAATTTCACGGCCTCACCCCTCCACTTT
- - 15 TRBJ2-1 TRBV24-1 CATSDHATNYIEQFF TGTGCCACCAGTGATCATGCGACCAACTACATTGAGCAGTTCTTC
once TRBD1 15 TRBJ1-1 TRBV28 CASSPEQGKRTESFF TGTGCCAGCAGTCCTGAACAGGGGAAGAGAACTGAATCTTTCTTT
- - 16 TRBJ2-7 TRBV12-3/TRBV12-4 CASSFSRISPSYEQYF TGTGCTAGCAGTTTTAGTCGGATTAGCCCAAGTTACGAGCAGTACTTC
- - 14 TRBJ2-6 TRBV12-3/TRBV12-4 CASNSETGANVLTF TGTGCCAGCAATTCTGAGACTGGGGCCAACGTCCTGACTTTC
- - 15 TRBJ2-2 TRBV11-2 CASSPEFQNTGELFF TGTGCCAGCAGCCCCGAATTTCAGAACACCGGGGAGCTCTTTTTT
- - 16 TRBJ2-7 TRBV5-6 CASSLMGAQRLYEQYF TGTGCCAGCAGTTTGATGGGTGCCCAACGATTATACGAGCAGTACTTC
- - 14 TRBJ2-7 TRBV7-9 CASSLSGGQDEQYF TGTGCCAGCAGCTTAAGCGGAGGGCAGGACGAGCAGTACTTC
- - 15 TRBJ2-1 TRBV30 CTWSVTQGQYNEQFF TGTACCTGGAGTGTAACCCAAGGTCAATACAATGAGCAGTTCTTC
medium-sized - 16 TRBJ1-3 TRBV12-3/TRBV12-4 CASSLSGGTVRNTIYF TGTGCCAGCAGTTTAAGTGGGGGTACAGTCCGAAACACCATATATTTT
- - 12 TRBJ2-1 TRBV10-3 CAISDSREYHFF TGTGCCATCAGTGATTCTCGGGAGTACCACTTCTTC
few TRBD2 20 TRBJ2-4 TRBV7-9 CASSPHPGTSGRASRNIQYF TGTGCCAGCAGCCCTCACCCCGGGACTAGCGGGAGGGCGAGTCGGAACATTCAGTACTTC
few - 14 TRBJ1-2 TRBV5-1 CASSPDRSLYGYTF TGCGCCAGCAGCCCCGACAGGAGCCTCTATGGCTACACCTTC
- - 17 TRBJ1-1 TRBV24-1 CATSDLQSGGYRTEAFF TGTGCCACCAGTGATTTGCAGTCCGGGGGTTATAGAACTGAAGCTTTCTTT
- - 12 TRBJ2-1 TRBV6-2/TRBV6-3 CASSSRTGEYFF TGTGCCAGCAGTTCCCGGACGGGAGAGTACTTCTTC